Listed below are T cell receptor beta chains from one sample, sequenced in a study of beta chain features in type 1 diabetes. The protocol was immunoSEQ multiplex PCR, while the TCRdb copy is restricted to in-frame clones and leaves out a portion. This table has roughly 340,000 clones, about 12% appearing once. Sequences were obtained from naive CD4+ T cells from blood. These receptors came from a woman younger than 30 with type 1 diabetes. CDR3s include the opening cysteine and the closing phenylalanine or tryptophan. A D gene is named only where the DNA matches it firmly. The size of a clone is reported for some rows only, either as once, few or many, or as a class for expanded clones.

CASSLGPRSAQYF | TGTGCCAGCAGTTTAGGGCCCCGGTCGGCCCAGTACTTC | TRBV27 | . | TRBJ2-5 | .
CASSQDRGRDGYTF | TGTGCCAGCAGCCAAGACAGGGGACGCGATGGCTACACCTTC | TRBV14 | . | TRBJ1-2 | few
CASSERGGEQYF | TGTGCCAGCAGTGAGAGGGGGGGAGAGCAGTACTTC | TRBV6-1 | . | TRBJ2-7 | .
CASLKLSGVDSPLHF | TGCGCCAGCCTCAAACTCTCAGGGGTAGATTCACCCCTCCACTTT | TRBV23-1 | . | TRBJ1-6 | few
CASRGAGDYGYTF | TGTGCCAGCAGAGGGGCAGGAGATTATGGCTACACCTTC | TRBV28 | . | TRBJ1-2 | .
CAWNWAGGYNEQFF | TGTGCCTGGAATTGGGCGGGAGGTTACAATGAGCAGTTCTTC | TRBV30 | TRBD2 | TRBJ2-1 | few
CASSSPGTEQSEAFF | TGTGCCAGCAGCTCCCCCGGGACAGAGCAGTCGGAAGCTTTCTTT | TRBV7-9 | TRBD1 | TRBJ1-1 | .
CAISESDRAGAFF | TGTGCCATCAGTGAATCCGACAGGGCGGGAGCTTTCTTT | TRBV10-3 | TRBD1 | TRBJ1-1 | .
CASRGTGNTEAFF | TGTGCCAGCAGAGGGACAGGGAACACTGAAGCTTTCTTT | TRBV6-5 | TRBD1 | TRBJ1-1 | few
CASSLGANEAFF | TGTGCCAGCAGCTTAGGGGCAAATGAAGCTTTCTTT | TRBV11-2 | . | TRBJ1-1 | few
CASSSPPTEDNEQFF | TGTGCCAGCAGCTCCCCCCCTACAGAAGACAATGAGCAGTTCTTC | TRBV11-3 | . | TRBJ2-1 | few
CAGGVSSGNTIYF | TGTGCCGGCGGGGTTTCCTCTGGAAACACCATATATTTT | TRBV30 | . | TRBJ1-3 | few
CASSLQQNYNEQFF | TGCGCCAGCAGCTTGCAACAAAATTACAATGAGCAGTTCTTC | TRBV5-1 | . | TRBJ2-1 | few
CASSARQGQPQHF | TGTGCCAGCAGCGCAAGACAGGGACAGCCCCAGCATTTT | TRBV11-2 | TRBD1 | TRBJ1-5 | few
CASSHAGQPNTEAFF | TGCGCCAGCAGCCACGCCGGACAGCCGAACACTGAAGCTTTCTTT | TRBV4-3 | . | TRBJ1-1 | few
CASSLSGELEQFF | TGCGCCAGCAGCTTGTCGGGAGAGCTTGAGCAGTTCTTC | TRBV5-1 | . | TRBJ2-1 | .
CASSSGTVTYEQYF | TGTGCCAGCAGCTCCGGGACTGTAACCTACGAGCAGTACTTC | TRBV4-2 | . | TRBJ2-7 | few
CASSPLQGPRAEAFF | TGTGCCAGCAGCCCCTTACAGGGTCCGCGGGCTGAAGCTTTCTTT | TRBV9 | . | TRBJ1-1 | .
CASRDWDQETQYF | TGTGCCAGCAGGGACTGGGACCAAGAGACCCAGTACTTC | TRBV7-7 | . | TRBJ2-5 | .
CASSVGGQGGYEQYF | TGTGCCAGCAGCGTAGGGGGACAGGGTGGCTACGAGCAGTACTTC | TRBV9 | TRBD1 | TRBJ2-7 | .
CASSFQGDYGYTF | TGTGCCAGCAGTTTTCAGGGCGACTATGGCTACACCTTC | TRBV7-9 | . | TRBJ1-2 | few
CSVAGRGGDKTQYF | TGCAGCGTTGCTGGGCGGGGGGGAGATAAGACCCAGTACTTC | TRBV29-1 | TRBD2 | TRBJ2-5 | few
CASSTTSGPSPDTQYF | TGTGCCAGCAGCACCACTAGCGGTCCTTCCCCAGATACGCAGTATTTT | TRBV11-2 | TRBD2 | TRBJ2-3 | .
CASSDMGAEGYGYTF | TGTGCCAGCAGCGACATGGGGGCAGAGGGCTATGGCTACACCTTC | TRBV7-9 | . | TRBJ1-2 | .
CSVGDRAEGHGYTF | TGCAGCGTCGGAGACAGGGCCGAAGGACATGGCTACACCTTC | TRBV29-1 | TRBD1 | TRBJ1-2 | .
CASSRQGYTEAFF | TGTGCCAGCAGTAGACAGGGTTACACTGAAGCTTTCTTT | TRBV2 | TRBD1 | TRBJ1-1 | .
CASSHWTGGGAAEQYF | TGTGCCAGCAGCCACTGGACGGGCGGGGGGGCCGCCGAGCAGTACTTC | TRBV11-2 | TRBD2 | TRBJ2-7 | .
CASSQGTSGSLNEQFF | TGTGCCAGCAGCCAAGGGACTAGCGGGAGTTTGAATGAGCAGTTCTTC | TRBV7-2 | TRBD2 | TRBJ2-1 | few
CSASSGTLPSYEQYF | TGCAGCGCTTCCTCCGGGACTCTCCCCTCCTACGAGCAGTACTTC | TRBV29-1 | . | TRBJ2-7 | few
CASSISFSDTQYF | TGTGCCAGCAGTATATCCTTTTCAGATACGCAGTATTTT | TRBV11-2 | . | TRBJ2-3 | .
CASSLGTGPYEQYF | TGTGCCAGCAGCTTAGGTACAGGTCCCTACGAGCAGTACTTC | TRBV7-9 | . | TRBJ2-7 | .
CASGRGAAVPGELFF | TGTGCCAGCGGGAGGGGCGCCGCGGTCCCCGGGGAGCTGTTTTTT | TRBV25-1 | TRBD2 | TRBJ2-2 | few
CASSQQIYSYEQYF | TGTGCCAGCAGCCAACAGATTTACAGCTACGAGCAGTACTTC | TRBV7-9 | . | TRBJ2-7 | once